This is a list of T cell receptor beta chains from one sample in a study of chemoradiotherapy in HPV16-positive cancers. Sequencing used immunoSEQ multiplex PCR; TCRdb keeps in-frame clones, though not all of them. Altogether some 15,000 clones are present, about 91% being singletons, with the ten largest covering 3.5%. The sequences come from blood, collected from a patient who underwent chemoradiotherapy. The receptor source for this set is a human donor with HPV-associated anogenital cancer. The CDR3 runs from the conserved cysteine through the conserved F or W. Each record gives: D gene, V gene, clone size, J gene, CDR3 DNA, CDR3 protein. D genes are given only for firm matches. Rows give clone size only sometimes, using once, few, many, or a class for an expanded clone.

NA,TRBV6-7,NA,TRBJ2-5,TGTGCCAGCACCTCCTGGCGCGTTGGAGAGACCCAGTACTTC,CASTSWRVGETQYF
TRBD1,TRBV4-1,NA,TRBJ2-1,TGCGCCAGCAGCCAAGTTGTAAGTGCTTCGGGACAGGGATATGAGCAGTTCTTC,CASSQVVSASGQGYEQFF
NA,TRBV29-1,NA,TRBJ2-3,TGCAGCGTTGAAGGGTCAGTTGGCACAGATACGCAGTATTTT,CSVEGSVGTDTQYF
NA,TRBV30,NA,TRBJ1-2,TGTGCCTGGGAGGGAGGGCAACCTAACTATGGCTACACCTTC,CAWEGGQPNYGYTF
NA,TRBV5-4,NA,TRBJ1-6,TGTGCCAGCAGCCAACAGGGATCATGGGGTTCACCCCTCCACTTT,CASSQQGSWGSPLHF
NA,TRBV7-2,NA,TRBJ2-2,TGTGCCAGCAGCTTTCAGGCGAACACCGGGGAGCTGTTTTTT,CASSFQANTGELFF
NA,TRBV10-3,once,TRBJ1-4,TGTGCCATCAGGAGTCAGGCCGGGGCTAATGAAAAACTGTTTTTT,CAIRSQAGANEKLFF
TRBD1,TRBV4-1,NA,TRBJ1-4,TGCGCCAGCAGCCCACACCCCGGGACAGAGGGTGAAAAACTGTTTTTT,CASSPHPGTEGEKLFF
NA,TRBV6-4,few,TRBJ2-3,TGTGCCAGCAGTGACGTGGGGGGCACAGATACGCAGTATTTT,CASSDVGGTDTQYF
TRBD1,TRBV9,few,TRBJ1-3,TGTGCCAGCAATCGACAGGGGGGAAACACCATATATTTT,CASNRQGGNTIYF
TRBD2,TRBV11-1,NA,TRBJ2-5,TGTGCCAGCAGCCCTAGTGGGACTAGCGGAATCCTCCAAGAGACCCAGTACTTC,CASSPSGTSGILQETQYF
TRBD1,TRBV19,NA,TRBJ1-5,TGTGCCAGTACCCTGACAGGGGGCGGACAGCCCCAGCATTTT,CASTLTGGGQPQHF
NA,TRBV5-6,NA,TRBJ1-5,TGTGCCAGCAGCCTGAGGACATATAGCAATCAGCCCCAGCATTTT,CASSLRTYSNQPQHF
NA,TRBV4-2,NA,TRBJ2-3,TGTGCCAGCAGCCACCCGACTAGTCGCACAGATACGCAGTATTTT,CASSHPTSRTDTQYF
TRBD1,TRBV7-2,NA,TRBJ1-2,TGTGCCAGCAGCTCACAGACAGGGAGCTATGGCTACACCTTC,CASSSQTGSYGYTF
TRBD2,TRBV7-9,NA,TRBJ2-2,TGTGCCAGCAGCCTCCCGGGACTAGTGTCCGGGGAGCTGTTTTTT,CASSLPGLVSGELFF
NA,TRBV19,NA,TRBJ1-1,TGTGCCAGTAGTGACAGGTACACTGAAGCTTTCTTT,CASSDRYTEAFF
NA,TRBV29-1,NA,TRBJ2-1,TGCAGCGTTGCGGGACCTGCAAAAAATGAGCAGTTCTTC,CSVAGPAKNEQFF
NA,TRBV13,NA,TRBJ1-1,TGTGCCAGCAGCTCCGCCGTATTAATGAACACTGAAGCTTTCTTT,CASSSAVLMNTEAFF
NA,TRBV4-1,once,TRBJ1-2,TGCGCCAGCAGCCAAGTGGGGACACCGTATGGCTACACCTTC,CASSQVGTPYGYTF
TRBD1,TRBV27,NA,TRBJ1-5,TGTGCCAGCAGTGCTAACACAGGGGTCCGGAATCAGCCCCAGCATTTT,CASSANTGVRNQPQHF
TRBD2,TRBV28,NA,TRBJ2-7,TGTGCCAGCAGTTTATTCGGGAGGGCGGACGAGCAGTACTTC,CASSLFGRADEQYF
TRBD2,TRBV6-5,NA,TRBJ2-5,TGTGCCACTTCAAGGGAGCGGGGGGAAGAGACCCAGTACTTC,CATSRERGEETQYF
NA,TRBV7-6,NA,TRBJ2-7,TGTGCCAGCGGCCCTTCCTTCTACGAGCAGTACTTC,CASGPSFYEQYF
NA,TRBV5-1,few,TRBJ2-3,TGCGCCAGCAGCCACACAGATACGCAGTATTTT,CASSHTDTQYF
TRBD1,TRBV6-5,NA,TRBJ1-4,TGTGCCAGCACAGGGGGCGCGGGTGAAAAACTGTTTTTT,CASTGGAGEKLFF
TRBD1,TRBV19,once,TRBJ1-6,TGTGCCAGTAGGGGACAGGGGAGCTCCTATAATTCACCCCTCCACTTT,CASRGQGSSYNSPLHF
NA,TRBV6-1,NA,TRBJ1-1,TGTGCCAGCAATAGTCGGGGCGCAGACACTGAAGCTTTCTTT,CASNSRGADTEAFF
TRBD1,TRBV7-6,NA,TRBJ1-1,TGTGCCAGCAGTCCCGGGACAGGGCAAGCTTTCTTT,CASSPGTGQAFF
NA,TRBV7-2,NA,TRBJ2-5,TGTGCCAGCACCCCCCAACCGCTTGGAGAGACCCAGTACTTC,CASTPQPLGETQYF
NA,TRBV15,NA,TRBJ1-5,TGTGCCACCAGCAGAGAGTCCCTCAATCAGCCCCAGCATTTT,CATSRESLNQPQHF
NA,TRBV10-1,once,TRBJ1-1,TGCGCCAGCAGCCTAGGGGCCGTGCCGGGGACTGAAGCTTTCTTT,CASSLGAVPGTEAFF
NA,TRBV4-1,NA,TRBJ1-5,TGCGCCAGCAGCCAAGCCTGGGGCGCGAGCAATCAGCCCCAGCATTTT,CASSQAWGASNQPQHF
NA,TRBV28,once,TRBJ1-6,TGTGCCAGCAGTTTTTGGGCGAGACGGTCCGCGGATAATTCACCCCTCCACTTT,CASSFWARRSADNSPLHF
TRBD2,TRBV29-1,NA,TRBJ2-3,TGCAGCGTACTAGCGGGAGTCACAGATACGCAGTATTTT,CSVLAGVTDTQYF
NA,TRBV6-6,NA,TRBJ2-5,TGTGCCAGCAGTCTACTCGAGCCTAGCAGAGGGACCCAGTACTTC,CASSLLEPSRGTQYF
NA,TRBV19,NA,TRBJ1-5,TGTGCCAGTAGTACCCACACGAGCAATCAGCCCCAGCATTTT,CASSTHTSNQPQHF
TRBD1,TRBV5-6,few,TRBJ2-3,TGTGCCAGCAGCCCAACAGGGGGCACACTGACAGATACGCAGTATTTT,CASSPTGGTLTDTQYF
TRBD1,TRBV7-2,NA,TRBJ2-5,TGTGCCAGCAGCTCACAGGGGGTACTAGAGACCCAGTACTTC,CASSSQGVLETQYF
NA,TRBV9,NA,TRBJ1-1,TGTGCCAGCAGCGCCGTTGGGGGTCCGAACATGAACACTGAAGCTTTCTTT,CASSAVGGPNMNTEAFF
TRBD1,TRBV19,once,TRBJ2-7,TGTGCCAGTAGTACTTGGACAGGGGCGGGGGACTCCTCCTACGAGCAGTACTTC,CASSTWTGAGDSSYEQYF
TRBD2,TRBV5-5,once,TRBJ2-2,TGTGCCAGCAGCTTGCTTACTAGCGGGAACACCGGGGAGCTGTTTTTT,CASSLLTSGNTGELFF
TRBD1,TRBV7-8,NA,TRBJ1-2,TGTGCCAGCAGCTTAGCGACAGGGGGACACTATGGCTACACCTTC,CASSLATGGHYGYTF
NA,TRBV5-1,NA,TRBJ2-5,TGCGCCAGCAGCTTGGGGACAGCACAAGAGACCCAGTACTTC,CASSLGTAQETQYF
NA,TRBV5-4,NA,TRBJ2-7,TGTGCCAGCAGCGAAGGACAGTTGGAGATGTACGAGCAGTACTTC,CASSEGQLEMYEQYF
NA,TRBV2,NA,TRBJ1-1,TGTGCCAGCAGTGACTGGAACACTGAAGCTTTCTTT,CASSDWNTEAFF
NA,TRBV28,NA,TRBJ2-7,TGTGCCAGCAGTCCCCCGGGTCTCCTATCCTACGAGCAGTACTTC,CASSPPGLLSYEQYF
NA,TRBV6-5,NA,TRBJ2-7,TGTGCCACCAGAGACCCAACGGAGCAGTACTTC,CATRDPTEQYF
NA,TRBV7-9,NA,TRBJ1-1,TGTGCCAGCAGCTTCGCTGAAGCTTTCTTT,CASSFAEAFF
TRBD2,TRBV29-1,NA,TRBJ2-3,TGCAGCGGAGAGCGGGACCTAAGCACAGATACGCAGTATTTT,CSGERDLSTDTQYF
NA,TRBV9,NA,TRBJ1-1,TGTGCCAGCAGCGACGGGAGGACCACTGAAGCTTTCTTT,CASSDGRTTEAFF
TRBD1,TRBV6-1,NA,TRBJ2-7,TGTGCCAGCAGTGAATGGACAGGGGGCGGCTCCTACGAGCAGTACTTC,CASSEWTGGGSYEQYF
NA,TRBV7-6,NA,TRBJ1-2,TGTGCCAGCAGCTTAGATGGGGGTAACTATGGCTACACCTTC,CASSLDGGNYGYTF